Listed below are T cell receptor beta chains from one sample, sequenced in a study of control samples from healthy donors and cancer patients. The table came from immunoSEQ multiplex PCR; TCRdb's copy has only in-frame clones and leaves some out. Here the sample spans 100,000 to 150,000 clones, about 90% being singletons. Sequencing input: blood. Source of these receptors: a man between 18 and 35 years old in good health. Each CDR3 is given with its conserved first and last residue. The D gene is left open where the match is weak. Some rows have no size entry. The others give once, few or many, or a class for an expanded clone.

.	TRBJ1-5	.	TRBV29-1	TGCAGCGTTGCCGGACAGTCTAATAGCAATCAGCCCCAGCATTTT	CSVAGQSNSNQPQHF
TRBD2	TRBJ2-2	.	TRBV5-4	TGTGCCAGCAGCCGAACTAGCGCTGGCACCGGGGAGCTGTTTTTT	CASSRTSAGTGELFF
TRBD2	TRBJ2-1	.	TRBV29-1	TGCAGCGTTCCAAACCATCGGGGGGGCGGGAGCTCCTACAATGAGCAGTTCTTC	CSVPNHRGGGSSYNEQFF
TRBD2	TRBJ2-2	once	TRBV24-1	TGTGCCACCAGTAAAACTAGCGGGGGGAACACCGGGGAGCTGTTTTTT	CATSKTSGGNTGELFF
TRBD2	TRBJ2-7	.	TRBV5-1	TGCGCCAGCAGCTGGGGACTAGCGGGAGTGGGCCAATACGAGCAGTACTTC	CASSWGLAGVGQYEQYF
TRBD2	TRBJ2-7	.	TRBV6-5	TGTGCCAGCAGCCCAGGGGGACTAGCGGGCAGATATAGTTACTTC	CASSPGGLAGRYSYF
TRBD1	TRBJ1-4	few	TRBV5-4	TGTGCCAGCAGCTTTCAACAGGGGGGTGAAAAACTGTTTTTT	CASSFQQGGEKLFF
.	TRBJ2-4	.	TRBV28	TGTGCCAGCAGTCCAATGTCGGTCTCCCTGGGGGCCAAAAACATTCAGTACTTC	CASSPMSVSLGAKNIQYF
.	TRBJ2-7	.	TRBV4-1	TGCGCCAGCAGCCAAGATCCCTCCGGGACTCCCTACGAGCAGTACTTC	CASSQDPSGTPYEQYF
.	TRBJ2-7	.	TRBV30	TGTGCCTGGAGTCGGACTTCCTCCGAGCAGTACTTC	CAWSRTSSEQYF
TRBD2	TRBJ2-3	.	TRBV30	TGTGCCTGGAGGGCTAGCGGGAGGGCCGATACGCAGTATTTT	CAWRASGRADTQYF
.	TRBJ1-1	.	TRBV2	TGTGCCAGCAAGAGGTATGAGAACACTGAAGCTTTCTTT	CASKRYENTEAFF
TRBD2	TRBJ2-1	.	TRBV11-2	TGTGCCAGCAGCTTGGGGGGAGGGCCATCCTACAATGAGCAGTTCTTC	CASSLGGGPSYNEQFF
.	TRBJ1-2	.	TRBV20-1	TGCAGTGCTAGATACGGGGGAGGCTACACCTTC	CSARYGGGYTF
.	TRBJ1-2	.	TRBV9	TGTGCCAGCAGCGTAGCTTTGACAAGACCGATCTATGGCTACACCTTC	CASSVALTRPIYGYTF
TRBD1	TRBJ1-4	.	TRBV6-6	TGTGCCAGCAGTCCGACAGGGAGGAATGAAAAACTGTTTTTT	CASSPTGRNEKLFF
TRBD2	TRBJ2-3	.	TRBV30	TGTGCCTGGAGTGTCGGGGGGAATACGCAGTATTTT	CAWSVGGNTQYF
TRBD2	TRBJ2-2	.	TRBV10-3	TGTGCCATCAGCCGACAGACTAGCGGGAACACCGGGGAGCTGTTTTTT	CAISRQTSGNTGELFF
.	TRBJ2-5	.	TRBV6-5	TGTGCCATCCTGGACAGCCAAGAGACCCAGTACTTC	CAILDSQETQYF
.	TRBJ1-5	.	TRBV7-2	TGTGCCAGCAGCTTACTGGGGGGCAGGGGAGTCAATCAGCCCCAGCATTTT	CASSLLGGRGVNQPQHF
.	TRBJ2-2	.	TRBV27	TGTGCCAGCAGTTTTATATCACGAGGGCAGGGCACCGGGGAGCTGTTTTTT	CASSFISRGQGTGELFF
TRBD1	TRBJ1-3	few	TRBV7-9	TGTGCCAGCAGCTCTCGACAGGGACCCTCTGGAAACACCATATATTTT	CASSSRQGPSGNTIYF
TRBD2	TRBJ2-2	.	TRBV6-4	TGTGCCAGCAGTGAGACTAGCGGGAACACCGGGGAGCTGTTTTTT	CASSETSGNTGELFF
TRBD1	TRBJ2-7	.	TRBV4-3	TGCGCCAGCAGCCAAGTCGACAGGGCGGGCTACGAGCAGTACTTC	CASSQVDRAGYEQYF
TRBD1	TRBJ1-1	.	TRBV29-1	TGCAGCGTCTCCGGTTCGAACAGGGGGCGCGGGAACACTGAAGCTTTCTTT	CSVSGSNRGRGNTEAFF
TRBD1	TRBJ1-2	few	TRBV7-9	TGTGCCAGCAGCTTACCGGGACAGGGGACCTATGGCTACACCTTC	CASSLPGQGTYGYTF
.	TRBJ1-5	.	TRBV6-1	TGTGCCAGCAGTGAACCCGCGGAGGGGTTCGCGAGCAATCAGCCCCAGCATTTT	CASSEPAEGFASNQPQHF
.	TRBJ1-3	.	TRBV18	TGTGCCAGCTCACCACTGGCCGAGGGAGCTGGAAACACCATATATTTT	CASSPLAEGAGNTIYF
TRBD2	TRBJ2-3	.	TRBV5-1	TGCGCCAGCAGCCCGGGACTAGCGGGAGGGATATTAAGCACAGATACGCAGTATTTT	CASSPGLAGGILSTDTQYF
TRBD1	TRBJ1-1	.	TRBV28	TGTGCCAGCAGTTTACTGGGACAGTTGATGAACACTGAAGCTTTCTTT	CASSLLGQLMNTEAFF
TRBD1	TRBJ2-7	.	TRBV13	TGTGCCAGCAGCTCTAATACCGGGACAGGGAAGTACGAGCAGTACTTC	CASSSNTGTGKYEQYF
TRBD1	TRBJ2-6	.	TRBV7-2	TGTGCCAGCAGCCAAGGGGGCACTGGGGCCAACGTCCTGACTTTC	CASSQGGTGANVLTF
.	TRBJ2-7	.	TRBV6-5	TGTGCCACGATGGGGGGGGCTATATTCGAGCAGTACTTC	CATMGGAIFEQYF
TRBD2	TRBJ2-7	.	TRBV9	TGTGCCAGCTCCCGTGGGGCTAGCGGGAGTACGAGCATCTCCTACGAGCAGTACTTC	CASSRGASGSTSISYEQYF
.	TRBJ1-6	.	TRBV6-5	TGTGCCAGCAGTTACGGGCGAGGGTACTCCAATTCACCCCTCCACTTT	CASSYGRGYSNSPLHF
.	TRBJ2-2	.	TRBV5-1	TGCGCCAGCGCGCCCCTATGGGCAACCGGGGAGCTGTTTTTT	CASAPLWATGELFF
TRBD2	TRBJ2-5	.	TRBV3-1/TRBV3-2	TGTGCCAGCAGCCAAAAGGGACTAGCGGGAGTGCGGGAGACCCAGTACTTC	CASSQKGLAGVRETQYF
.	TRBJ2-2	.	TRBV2	TGTGCCAGCATAGGCGGTATGGTGACCGGGGAGCTGTTTTTT	CASIGGMVTGELFF
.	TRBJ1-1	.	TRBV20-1	TGCAGTGCTAGAGATCGGACCGAAGCTTTCTTT	CSARDRTEAFF
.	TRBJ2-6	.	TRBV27	TGTGCCAGCTTGCCTACAAGCTCTGGGGCCAACGTCCTGACTTTC	CASLPTSSGANVLTF
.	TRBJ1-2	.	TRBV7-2	TGTGCCAGCAGCCTGGATTGGTCGGCAGGGACTGGCTACACCTTC	CASSLDWSAGTGYTF
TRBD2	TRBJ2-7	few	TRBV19	TGTGCCAGTAGTAGCGGGAGGCTGTCCCACGAGCAGTACTTC	CASSSGRLSHEQYF